A selection of T cell receptor beta chains follows, all from one sample in a study of regulatory T cells in long-lasting Graves disease. TCRdb reprocessed the multiplex PCR reads via MiXCR and lists one record per CDR3 protein. This table holds 500,000 to 800,000 distinct CDR3 sequences, around 30% found once. Specimen: peripheral blood mononuclear cells (PBMCs), collected when the disease was refractory, from a patient treated with antithyroid drugs. The receptor set was obtained from a female donor with Graves disease. Each CDR3 is given with its conserved first and last residue. D genes are given only for firm matches. The size field is filled for only some rows; it gives once, few, many or a size class.

>.|TRBV6-1|TRBJ1-2|.
TGCGCCAGCAGCCAAACATGGACCACCCCCGGCTACACCTTC
CASSQTWTTPGYTF
>few|TRBV18|TRBJ1-1|TRBD1
TGTGCCAGCTCAACGACAGGGTCGAACACTGAAGCTTTCTTT
CASSTTGSNTEAFF
>few|TRBV5-5|TRBJ1-3|.
TGTGCCAGCAGCTTAGATGCCCCGGGTTCAAGAAACACCATATATTTT
CASSLDAPGSRNTIYF
>.|TRBV27|TRBJ2-7|.
TGTGCCAGCAGTTGGGCTAACAGGAACGAGCAGTACTTC
CASSWANRNEQYF
>few|TRBV28|TRBJ1-5|.
TGTGCCAGCAACCTAAGGAGCGATCAGCCCCAGCATTTT
CASNLRSDQPQHF
>.|TRBV7-9|TRBJ2-7|TRBD1
TGTGCCAGCAGTCATTCCTCGGGACAGCCCTACGAGCAGTACTTC
CASSHSSGQPYEQYF
>many|TRBV6-1|TRBJ1-5|.
TGTGCCAGCACCGGGGACGGTATAGGGAATCAGCCCCAGCATTTT
CASTGDGIGNQPQHF
>few|TRBV7-6|TRBJ1-1|TRBD1
TGTGCCAGCAGCCGCCTCGGACAGGCTCTGAACACTGAAGCTTTCTTT
CASSRLGQALNTEAFF
>once|TRBV30|TRBJ2-7|TRBD1
TGTGCCTGGACTCCCGGGACAGGGCCGAGCTCCTACGAGCAGTACTTC
CAWTPGTGPSSYEQYF
>few|TRBV10-3|TRBJ1-2|.
TGTGCCATCCCGACAGAAGCTAACTATGGCTACACCTTC
CAIPTEANYGYTF
>few|TRBV5-6|TRBJ1-1|.
TGTGCCAGCAGCTTCCAAGACACTGAAGCTTTCTTT
CASSFQDTEAFF